A single sample gave rise to the 8 T cell receptor beta chains below, sequenced in a study of blood T cells in healthy people across ages. With a J-beta primer mix and a sample-barcoded 5' primer, a second PCR ran about 7 to 12 cycles. TCRdb reprocessed the 5' RACE reads with MiXCR, giving one entry per CDR3 protein. This table holds 1,500,000 or so distinct CDR3 sequences, approximately 60% found once. The source material was blood. The receptors here all came from a man younger than 35 in good health.

This clonotype has a single count. This chain joins TRBV25-1 and TRBJ2-6; 10 bases agree with TRBD1. V lost 6 bases and J lost 2; bases outside the gene matches: 10. The CDR3 is made up of 18 amino acids. Germline V gene data show CDR1 as MGHDK and CDR2 as SYGVNS. CDR3 sequence: CASSTMTGGTAGANVLTF. For the CDR3, the DNA is TGTGCCAGCAGCACCATGACAGGGGGCACGGCTGGGGCCAACGTCCTGACTTTC. The full variable domain, completed using reference TRBV25-1 and TRBJ2-6, is EADIYQTPRYLVIGTGKKITLECSQTMGHDKMYWYQQDPGMELHLIHYSYGVNSTEKGDLSSESTVSRIRTEHFPLTLESARPSHTSQYLCASSTMTGGTAGANVLTFGAGSRLTVL.

The chain combines TRBV2 with TRBJ2-3; the match to TRBD2 covers 7 bases. Trimming removed 5 bases from V and 1 base from J; junction bases left unmatched: 9. Germline-derived CDR1 and CDR2 are SNHLY and FYNNEI. This CDR3 comprises 16 residues. CDR3 sequence reads: CASSFGGVARTDTQYF. The DNA of the CDR3 is TGTGCCAGCAGTTTTGGGGGGGTAGCCCGCACAGATACGCAGTATTTT.

The chain couples TRBV7-2 to TRBJ2-3, with D uncertain. Germline lookup yields CDR1 SGHTA and CDR2 FQGNSA. There are 12 residues in the CDR3. V was cut by 7 bases and J by 5 bases, with 10 bases left in between. CDR3 coding DNA: TGTGCCAGCACCCCTTTTGGAGATACGCAGTATTTT. It is translated as CASTPFGDTQYF.

This chain connects TRBV7-2 to TRBJ2-1; TRBD2 matches 13 bases. Germline V CDR1 and CDR2: SGHTA, FQGNSA. This CDR3 contains 16 residues. V was clipped by 3 bases and J by 6 bases; unmatched bases: 5. The CDR3 bases are TGTGCCAGCAGCTTTACTAGCGGGGGGGCTCGCAATGAGCAGTTCTTC. Encoded protein: CASSFTSGGARNEQFF.

The chain's CDR3 is CSAIGADGYTF. The CDR3 DNA sequence: TGCAGTGCCATCGGGGCCGATGGCTACACCTTC. The V call is TRBV20-1, the J call TRBJ1-2, with D perhaps matching TRBD1 (5 bases). The CDR3 totals 11 residues. The V end lost 6 bases, the J end lost 6 bases, and 11 bases lay between the germline ends. Germline CDR1 and CDR2: DFQATT and SNEGSKA (reference sequence).

The chain is built from TRBV6-6 and TRBJ2-3; the match to TRBD2 covers 10 bases. Losses at the gene ends were 7 bases for V and 7 bases for J; bases not matched to a gene: 8. CDR3 length: 14 residues. CDR1 and CDR2 from the germline V gene are MNHNY and SVGAGI (reference sequence). The CDR3, as DNA: TGTGCCAGCACTCATAGCGGGGGGAGGAATACGCAGTATTTT. It is translated as CASTHSGGRNTQYF.

This clonotype was recorded a few times. This could be a read error, since a much larger clone is one nucleotide away. The V and J genes are TRBV30 and TRBJ1-2, with no clear D. Germline values: CDR1 GTSNPN, CDR2 SVGIG (reference sequence). This CDR3 comprises 11 residues. The V gene lost 4 bases and the J gene lost 6 bases, with 9 bases spanning the gap. Here the CDR3 DNA reads TGTGCCTGGACGATGTCGCATGGCTACACCTTC. It translates to CAWTMSHGYTF.

This clonotype was found a few times. The rearrangement uses TRBV7-2 and TRBJ1-2; D remains ambiguous. Deletions cut 5 bases from V and 2 bases from J, with 6 bases between. CDR3 size: 12 residues. Germline V lookup: CDR1 SGHTA, CDR2 FQGNSA. DNA of the CDR3: TGTGCCAGCAGCCGCCCAAACTATGGCTACACCTTC. It encodes CASSRPNYGYTF.